A selection of T cell receptor beta chains follows, all from one sample in a study of molecular identifiers for immune sequencing clone quantification. TCRdb re-called the PCR reads through MiXCR, storing one row per CDR3 protein. The sample includes over 55,000 distinct CDR3 sequences, about a sixth seen only once; the top ten take approximately 1.4%. Sequencing was carried out using naive CD8+ T cells from blood, with Jurkat cell RNA spiked in. Source of these receptors: a human donor in good health. Some libraries in this study had Jurkat cell RNA spiked in. The CDR3 runs from the conserved cysteine through the conserved F or W. Fields, in order: D gene, J gene, CDR3 length, clone size, V gene, CDR3 DNA, CDR3 protein. The D gene is left open where the match is weak. Only some rows state a clone size, as once, few, many or a class for expanded clones.

>TRBD2|TRBJ2-1|17|many|TRBV11-2
TGTGCCAGCAGCTTAGGGCTAGCGGGAGGGGAACATAATGAGCAGTTCTTC
CASSLGLAGGEHNEQFF
>.|TRBJ2-3|15|many|TRBV7-8
TGTGCCAGCAGCTTAAGGGCTGATTACCTCGGCGCGCAGTATTTT
CASSLRADYLGAQYF
>TRBD1|TRBJ2-1|16|many|TRBV29-1
TGCAGCGTTGAAGGCAAAGACAGGGGAGCTTACAATGAGCAGTTCTTC
CSVEGKDRGAYNEQFF
>TRBD2|TRBJ2-5|16|many|TRBV7-9
TGTGCCAGCAGCTTCCTACAACTAGCGGGGGCAGAGACCCAGTACTTC
CASSFLQLAGAETQYF
>.|TRBJ2-1|16|many|TRBV11-2
TGTGCCAGCAGCTCCCTGGGGGACATGAACTACAATGAGCAGTTCTTC
CASSSLGDMNYNEQFF
>.|TRBJ2-1|13|many|TRBV12-5
TGTGCTAGTGGTTTCTTTAGTAGGGATGAGCAGTTCTTC
CASGFFSRDEQFF
>TRBD1|TRBJ2-7|15|few|TRBV7-2
TGTGCCAGCAGTCCATCGCGGGACAGGCCTTACGAGCAGTACTTC
CASSPSRDRPYEQYF
>TRBD1|TRBJ1-4|15|.|TRBV12-3/TRBV12-4
TGTGCCAGCCTGGAACAGGGGGAGAACCATGAAAAACTGTTTTTT
CASLEQGENHEKLFF
>.|TRBJ1-5|16|many|TRBV7-9
TGTGCCAGCAGCTCGGAGAGTCAGGCGATCAATCAGCCCCAGCATTTT
CASSSESQAINQPQHF
>TRBD1|TRBJ2-3|15|many|TRBV6-5
TGTGCCAGCAGTCCTCCGGGACAGGGGACAGATACGCAGTATTTT
CASSPPGQGTDTQYF
>.|TRBJ2-5|15|.|TRBV7-9
TGTGCCAGCAGCTCCGAAGCAACCTTGGGAGAGACCCAGTACTTC
CASSSEATLGETQYF
>.|TRBJ2-3|17|many|TRBV29-1
TGCAGCGTTGAATCGTGGCTCCCCCTTAGGGAAACAGATACGCAGTATTTT
CSVESWLPLRETDTQYF
>.|TRBJ2-7|13|many|TRBV6-2/TRBV6-3
TGTGCCAGCACCTACAGCAGCTCCTACGAGCAGTACTTC
CASTYSSSYEQYF
>TRBD2|TRBJ2-2|20|many|TRBV7-8
TGTGCCAGCAGCTTAGCCTCCCTGGGACTAGCGGGAGGAATCACCGGGGAGCTGTTTTTT
CASSLASLGLAGGITGELFF
>.|TRBJ1-1|12|many|TRBV2
TGTGCCAGCACGGACCTAAACACTGAAGCTTTCTTT
CASTDLNTEAFF
>TRBD1|TRBJ2-7|15|many|TRBV4-1
TGCGCCAGCAGCCAATCCGGGACAGAAGCCTACGAGCAGTACTTC
CASSQSGTEAYEQYF
>TRBD1|TRBJ1-6|18|many|TRBV4-1
TGCGCCAGCAGCCAAACGGGACAGGGTCTTCATTTTAATTCACCCCTCCACTTT
CASSQTGQGLHFNSPLHF